This entry lists 29 T cell receptor beta chains sequenced from one sample in a study of cytomegalovirus exposure and HLA in healthy donors (dated by TCRdb to about 2017). The library was generated by the immunoSEQ multiplex PCR assay. For the multiplex PCR, a mixture combining 60 forward primers for TCR Vbeta segments and 13 reverse primers for TCR Jbeta segments was used. In its TCRdb copy, this immuneACCESS table keeps in-frame sequences only and misses some clones. Where compared with another copy, unresolved V genes explain less than half of these, and the others have no known cause. The table for this sample lists 110,000 to 150,000 clones; roughly 85% of them were counted only once. 3% to 3.5% of the sample goes to the ten largest clones. The material sequenced was PBMCs. The receptors shown here come from a male donor in good health and CMV-seronegative.

There are a few counts of this clone. The rearrangement links TRBV6-5 to TRBJ2-5; TRBD2 matches 8 bases. The DNA matches TRBJ2-7 better at its end, which makes the J call doubtful. The CDR3 is made up of 14 amino acids. From germline, CDR1 is MNHEY and CDR2 SVGAGI. The DNA for the CDR3 is TGTGCCAGCAGTTTTAGCGGGGCTACCTACGAGCAGTACTTC. Translated, it gives CASSFSGATYEQYF.

The rearrangement links TRBV4-2 to TRBJ2-3; 9 nucleotides line up with TRBD2. This CDR3 contains 16 residues. In germline, CDR1 is LGHNA, CDR2 YNFKEQ. The J segment lost 8 bases and the V segment lost 1 base, leaving 10 bases of the junction unmatched. CDR3: CASSQAEGLAKVTQYF. For the CDR3, the DNA is TGTGCCAGCAGCCAAGCCGAGGGACTAGCAAAGGTTACGCAGTATTTT.

This chain uses TRBV6-5 with TRBJ1-1; D ambiguous. Germline V gene sequence: CDR1 MNHEY, CDR2 SVGAGI. V was clipped by 0 bases and J by 5 bases, with 10 bases between them. The CDR3 is 14 residues long. The CDR3 loop is CASSYSRGWTEAFF. In DNA form, the CDR3 reads TGTGCCAGCAGTTACTCGAGAGGGTGGACTGAAGCTTTCTTT.

The V and J genes are TRBV23-1 and TRBJ2-2; TRBD2 agrees at 13 bases. TRBV23-1 is classed as an ORF, of uncertain function. Trimming took 4 bases from V and 2 from J; bases not matched to a gene: 19. The length of the CDR3 is 22 residues. The CDR3 reads CASSRGPGNWTSGGGNTGELFF. The CDR3 nucleotides are TGCGCCAGCAGTCGGGGTCCGGGTAACTGGACTAGCGGGGGTGGTAACACCGGGGAGCTGTTTTTT.

The chain combines TRBV4-3 with TRBJ1-1; a weak D match, TRBD1 (5 bases). CDR3 size: 20 residues. Per the germline V gene, CDR1 is LGHNA and CDR2 is YSLEER. The V and J ends lost 4 bases and 1 base respectively, with 28 bases between them. The CDR3 loop is CASSRGIKDPGFWENTEAFF. For the CDR3, the DNA is TGCGCCAGCAGCCGAGGCATAAAAGACCCAGGGTTCTGGGAGAACACTGAAGCTTTCTTT.

V is TRBV7-9 and J is TRBJ2-3; no clear D gene. CDR1 is SEHNR and CDR2 is FQNEAQ in the germline V gene (reference sequence). V lost 4 bases and J lost 0, with 11 bases in between. The CDR3 has 15 amino acids. This CDR3 is CASSSGTSSTDTQYF. As DNA, the CDR3 is TGTGCCAGCAGCTCGGGTACCTCTAGCACAGATACGCAGTATTTT.

The V call is TRBV5-6, the J call TRBJ2-7; 12 bases map to TRBD1. With V trimmed by 3 bases and J by 5 bases, 9 bases remained unmatched. Germline V gene data show CDR1 as SGHDT and CDR2 as YYEEEE. The CDR3 is 16 amino acids. In DNA form, the CDR3 reads TGTGCCAGCAGCTCGTTTACCGGGACAGGGGGCCACGAGCAGTACTTC. Protein: CASSSFTGTGGHEQYF. The full variable domain, its missing parts supplied by reference TRBV5-6 and TRBJ2-7, is DAGVTQSPTHLIKTRGQQVTLRCSPKSGHDTVSWYQQALGQGPQFIFQYYEEEERQRGNFPDRFSGHQFPNYSSELNVNALLLGDSALYLCASSSFTGTGGHEQYFGPGTRLTVT.

V is TRBV6-5 and J is TRBJ1-2, with a tentative D call TRBD1 (6 bases). The germline V gene encodes CDR1 MNHEY and CDR2 SVGAGI. V was trimmed by 6 bases and J by 0 bases, leaving 14 bases between them. This CDR3 comprises 15 residues. CDR3 residues: CASRGPGQTNYGYTF. The CDR3 nucleotides read TGTGCCAGCAGAGGCCCGGGACAAACTAACTATGGCTACACCTTC.

This clone was detected only once. The chain couples TRBV28 to TRBJ2-2, with 9 bases fitting TRBD2. Trimming took 6 bases from V and 1 from J; bases not matched to a gene: 3. CDR3 length equals 15 residues. Germline V gene lookup returns CDR1 MDHEN and CDR2 SYDVKM. The CDR3 nucleotides read TGTGCCAGCAGCCGCGGGGGGGAGAACACCGGGGAGCTGTTTTTT. The encoded protein is CASSRGGENTGELFF. The entire variable domain, with the rest obtained from reference TRBV28 and TRBJ2-2, is as follows: DVKVTQSSRYLVKRTGEKVFLECVQDMDHENMFWYRQDPGLGLRLIYFSYDVKMKEKGDIPEGYSVSREKKERFSLILESASTNQTSMYLCASSRGGENTGELFFGEGSRLTVL.

This chain connects TRBV10-1 to TRBJ1-4, with D possibly TRBD1 on 5 matching bases. Per the germline V gene, CDR1 is WNHNN and CDR2 is SYGVQD (reference sequence). The V gene lost 3 bases and the J gene lost 1 base, with 6 bases spanning the gap. This CDR3 contains 14 residues. In nucleotides, the CDR3 is TGCGCCAGCAGTGACGGGGGAACTAATGAAAAACTGTTTTTT. Encoded protein: CASSDGGTNEKLFF.

J is TRBJ1-2 and V is TRBV6-1; tentatively, D is TRBD1 (5 bases). V lost 4 bases and J 0 bases, leaving 24 bases between the germline ends. CDR1 is MNHNS and CDR2 is SASEGT in the germline V gene. CDR3 length: 19 amino acids. The DNA for the CDR3 is TGTGCCAGCAGTGTCCGGATAAAATTGACAGACTCATCTAACTATGGCTACACCTTC. Protein: CASSVRIKLTDSSNYGYTF.

This sequence joins TRBV30 and TRBJ2-1; TRBD2 aligns across 12 bases. The V segment lost 2 bases and the J segment 4 bases; nucleotides outside the gene matches: 6. CDR1 is GTSNPN and CDR2 is SVGIG in the germline V gene (reference sequence). This CDR3 is 16 amino acids long. DNA for the CDR3: TGTGCCTGGAGTCCCATGGGGACTAGCGGGTACAATGAGCAGTTCTTC. Translating gives CAWSPMGTSGYNEQFF.

The chain employs TRBV7-2 and TRBJ2-7, with 10 bases that match TRBD2. The CDR3 spans 14 residues. Germline V CDR1 and CDR2: SGHTA, FQGNSA. Losses at the gene ends were 6 bases for V and 2 bases for J; bases not matched to a gene: 4. The CDR3 nucleotides read TGTGCCAGCAGTAAAGCGGGAGGGCCCTACGAGCAGTACTTC. Translated, it gives CASSKAGGPYEQYF.

This clone appeared once. The gene calls are TRBV10-1 and TRBJ2-7, with 10 positions matching TRBD1. CDR3 length: 16 amino acids. Losses at the gene ends were 3 bases for V and 4 bases for J; bases not matched to a gene: 9. CDR1 WNHNN and CDR2 SYGVQD come from the germline V gene (reference sequence). The CDR3: CASSEIRDRGIYEQYF. The CDR3 coding sequence is TGCGCCAGCAGTGAAATCCGGGACAGGGGAATTTACGAGCAGTACTTC.

This clone came up a few times. The chain combines TRBV5-1 with TRBJ2-7; D may be TRBD1 (6 bases). V shed 4 bases and J shed 6 bases, with 14 bases lying between them. There are 13 residues in the CDR3. Germline CDR1 SGHRS, CDR2 YFSETQ. CDR3 residues: CASSLGGPGEQYF. CDR3 nucleotide sequence: TGCGCCAGCAGCCTAGGGGGTCCTGGCGAGCAGTACTTC.

This sequence joins TRBV7-3 and TRBJ1-3; 10 bases align to TRBD1. CDR3 length: 15 residues. CDR1 and CDR2 (germline): SGHTA, FQGTGA. J gave up 3 bases and V 5 bases, and 4 bases lay outside the gene matches. This CDR3 reads CASSTDRGRGNTIYF. The CDR3 nucleotides read TGTGCCAGCAGCACTGACAGGGGGCGTGGAAACACCATATATTTT.

The chain couples TRBV6-6 to TRBJ2-5, with 11 bases that match TRBD2. Unmatched junction bases numbered 5, after V lost 10 bases and J lost 1 base. Germline lookup yields CDR1 MNHNY and CDR2 SVGAGI (reference sequence). This CDR3 has 14 amino acids. The CDR3: CATLGTSGQETQYF. The CDR3 DNA follows: TGTGCCACCCTCGGGACTAGCGGCCAAGAGACCCAGTACTTC.

The chain has TRBV7-2 and TRBJ1-2; perhaps TRBD1 as D (5 bases). Trimming removed 1 base at V and 8 bases at J, with 17 bases between. This CDR3 contains 15 residues. From germline, CDR1 is SGHTA and CDR2 FQGNSA. The CDR3 reads CASSLVQAREGGYTF. The CDR3 DNA sequence: TGTGCCAGCAGCTTAGTACAGGCCAGGGAGGGAGGCTACACCTTC.

This clone was observed a handful of times. This rearrangement joins TRBV7-3 to TRBJ2-3, with 10 bases lining up with TRBD2. The ends lost 0 bases at V and 6 bases at J; junction bases unmatched: 9. Looked up from germline, CDR1 is SGHTA and CDR2 is FQGTGA. The CDR3 totals 17 residues. The CDR3 here is CASSLTSLAGAGDTQYF. CDR3 bases: TGTGCCAGCAGCTTAACGAGTCTAGCGGGAGCCGGGGATACGCAGTATTTT.

The chain is built from TRBV7-9 and TRBJ2-1; 11 bases map to TRBD2. Germline trimming cut 1 base from V and 3 bases from J; bases unmatched to any gene: 8. Germline CDR1 reads SEHNR; CDR2 reads FQNEAQ (reference sequence). This CDR3 is built from 18 residues. The CDR3 sequence: CASSLGLGTSGDYNEQFF. As DNA, the CDR3 is TGTGCCAGCAGCTTAGGGTTGGGGACTAGCGGAGACTACAATGAGCAGTTCTTC.

The chain recombines TRBV6-1 with TRBJ1-5; 8 bases fit TRBD1. CDR1 is MNHNS, CDR2 SASEGT, per germline. The trim removed 2 bases at V and 4 bases at J, leaving 4 bases unmatched. There are 15 residues in the CDR3. CDR3 in DNA: TGTGCCAGCAGTGAATGGGGACAGGATAATCAGCCCCAGCATTTT. It translates to CASSEWGQDNQPQHF.

In its sample, this clone was seen once. A read error may produce the germline difference seen at one junction end. The gene calls are TRBV5-6 and TRBJ1-5; D remains unclear. The CDR3 consists of 15 residues. Germline lookup yields CDR1 SGHDT and CDR2 YYEEEE. CDR3 residues: CASSLGGYSNQPQHF. The CDR3 nucleotides are TGTGCCAGCAGCTTGGGTGGCTATAGCAATCAGCCTCAGCATTTT.

The DNA of the CDR3 is TGTGCCAGCACCCAAAGACAGGGTGAAGCTTTCTTT. This sequence encodes CASTQRQGEAFF. The chain carries TRBV2 and TRBJ1-1; 7 bases line up with TRBD1. There are 12 residues in the CDR3. V gave up 7 bases and J gave up 7 bases; unmatched junction bases: 6. Germline CDR1 reads SNHLY; CDR2 reads FYNNEI.

The chain recombines TRBV7-8 with TRBJ2-7; TRBD2 aligns across 7 bases. The CDR3 totals 15 residues. CDR1 SGHVS and CDR2 FQNEAQ come from the germline V gene. The V segment lost 5 bases and the J segment 6 bases; nucleotides outside the gene matches: 13. CDR3 region: CASSPFIGLDVEQYF. As DNA, the CDR3 is TGTGCCAGCAGCCCTTTTATCGGACTAGACGTCGAGCAGTACTTC.

This rearrangement joins TRBV4-1 to TRBJ2-2; 7 nucleotides agree with TRBD1. The CDR3 runs to 16 residues. V dropped 2 bases and J dropped 1; count of bases not matched to a gene: 4. Germline CDR1 is MGHRA and CDR2 is YSYEKL. The DNA for the CDR3 is TGCGCCAGCAGCCAAACAGGGGTATTGAACACCGGGGAGCTGTTTTTT. Translation: CASSQTGVLNTGELFF.

The chain has TRBV7-9 and TRBJ1-2; D is uncertain. Trimming cost V 1 base and J 12 bases, with 21 bases left between them. The germline CDR1 and CDR2 sequences are SEHNR and FQNEAQ (reference sequence). CDR3 length: 15 amino acids. The CDR3 loop is CASSLGSSRSVDDTF. The CDR3 DNA follows: TGTGCCAGCAGCTTAGGGAGCAGTCGGAGCGTGGATGACACCTTC.

The chain uses TRBV9 and TRBJ1-4; D might be TRBD1 (5 bases). The V gene lost 5 bases and the J gene lost 3 bases, with 8 bases spanning the gap. The CDR3 consists of 13 residues. Germline V gene sequence: CDR1 SGDLS, CDR2 YYNGEE. CDR3 sequence reads: CASRGDSNEKLFF. The CDR3 DNA sequence: TGTGCCAGCAGAGGGGATTCTAATGAAAAACTGTTTTTT.

V and J are TRBV10-3 and TRBJ2-2, with D maybe TRBD1 (5 bases). This CDR3 has 15 amino acids. V lost 0 bases and J lost 8, with 13 bases in between. Germline lookup yields CDR1 ENHRY and CDR2 SYGVKD. For the CDR3, the DNA is TGTGCCATCAGTGAGTCGGTTGGGGCTACTGGGGAGCTGTTTTTT. Its translation is CAISESVGATGELFF.

The genes are TRBV13 and TRBJ2-1; 8 bases agree with TRBD2. Germline V CDR1 and CDR2: PRHDT, FYEKMQ (reference sequence). The J segment lost 4 bases and the V segment lost 2 bases, leaving 13 bases of the junction unmatched. The CDR3 runs to 18 residues. CDR3 residues: CASSLTLDSGALYNEQFF. CDR3 DNA: TGTGCCAGCAGCTTAACCCTTGATAGCGGGGCTCTATACAATGAGCAGTTCTTC.